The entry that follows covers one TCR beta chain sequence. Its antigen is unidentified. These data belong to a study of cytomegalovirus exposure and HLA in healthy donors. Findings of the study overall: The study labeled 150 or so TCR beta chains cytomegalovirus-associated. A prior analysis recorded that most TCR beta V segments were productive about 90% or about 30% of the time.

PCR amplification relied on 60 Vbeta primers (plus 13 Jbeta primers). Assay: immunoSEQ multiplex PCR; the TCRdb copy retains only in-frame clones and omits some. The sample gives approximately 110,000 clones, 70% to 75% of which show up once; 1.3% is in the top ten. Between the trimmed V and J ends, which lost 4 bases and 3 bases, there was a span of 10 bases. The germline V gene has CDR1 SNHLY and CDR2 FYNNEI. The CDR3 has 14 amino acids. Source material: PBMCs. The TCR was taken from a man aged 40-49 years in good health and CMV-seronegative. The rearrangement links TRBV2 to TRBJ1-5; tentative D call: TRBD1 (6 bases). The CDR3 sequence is CASSARDNNQPQHF. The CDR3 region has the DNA TGTGCCAGCAGTGCCCGGGACAACAATCAGCCCCAGCATTTT. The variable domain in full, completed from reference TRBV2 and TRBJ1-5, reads EPEVTQTPSHQVTQMGQEVILRCVPISNHLYFYWYRQILGQKVEFLVSFYNNEISEKSEIFDDQFSVERPDGSNFTLKIRSTKLEDSAMYFCASSARDNNQPQHFGDGTRLSIL.